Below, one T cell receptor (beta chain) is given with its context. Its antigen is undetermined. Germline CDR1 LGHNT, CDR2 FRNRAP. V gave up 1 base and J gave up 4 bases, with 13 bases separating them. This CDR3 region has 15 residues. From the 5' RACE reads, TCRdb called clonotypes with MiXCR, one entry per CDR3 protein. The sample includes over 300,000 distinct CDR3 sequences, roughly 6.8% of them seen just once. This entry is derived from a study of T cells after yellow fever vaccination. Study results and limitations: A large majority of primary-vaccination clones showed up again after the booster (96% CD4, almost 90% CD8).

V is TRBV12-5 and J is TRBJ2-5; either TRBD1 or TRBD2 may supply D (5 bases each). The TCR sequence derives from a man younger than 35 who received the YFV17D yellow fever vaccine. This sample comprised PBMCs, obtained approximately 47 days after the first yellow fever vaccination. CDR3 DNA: TGTGCTAGTGGTTTGGGCAGGGCGAGGGGAGAGACCCAGTACTTC. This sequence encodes CASGLGRARGETQYF. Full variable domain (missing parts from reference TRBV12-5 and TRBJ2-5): DARVTQTPRHKVTEMGQEVTMRCQPILGHNTVFWYRQTMMQGLELLAYFRNRAPLDDSGMPKDRFSAEMPDATLATLKIQPSEPRDSAVYFCASGLGRARGETQYFGPGTRLLVL.